These T cell receptor beta chains were read from a single sample in a study of response to subunit inactivated influenza vaccine. TCRdb independently ran MiXCR on the RT-PCR reads; one entry per CDR3 protein. The data hold fewer than 650,000 distinct CDR3 sequences, with over 10% observed a single time. This specimen consisted of PBMCs from blood, obtained roughly 47 days after vaccination. Every receptor here comes from a man aged 45 to 65 who received an inactivated influenza vaccine. Each CDR3 is given with its conserved first and last residue. The D gene is left open where the match is weak. Not every row has a clone size; where given, it reads once, few, many or a size class.

d_gene	v_gene	abundance	j_gene	CDR3aa	CDR3nt
-	TRBV15	few	TRBJ1-1	CASRVVNTEAFF	TGTGCCAGCAGAGTAGTGAACACTGAAGCTTTCTTT
TRBD2	TRBV12-3/TRBV12-4	-	TRBJ2-1	CASRSGGGYNEQFF	TGTGCCAGCAGAAGCGGGGGGGGCTACAATGAGCAGTTCTTC
-	TRBV29-1	few	TRBJ2-1	CSARRDEGYNEQFF	TGCAGCGCCCGGAGGGACGAGGGGTACAATGAGCAGTTCTTC
TRBD2	TRBV20-1	-	TRBJ2-2	CSARRREAGTGELFF	TGCAGTGCTAGACGGCGGGAGGCGGGCACCGGGGAGCTGTTTTTT
TRBD1	TRBV7-2	-	TRBJ2-3	CASSPGQGSFNTQYF	TGTGCCAGCAGCCCTGGACAGGGGAGTTTTAACACGCAGTATTTT
-	TRBV9	few	TRBJ2-1	CASSVGQRSNEQFF	TGTGCCAGCAGCGTAGGGCAGCGATCCAATGAGCAGTTCTTC
TRBD2	TRBV6-2/TRBV6-3	few	TRBJ2-7	CASSYIPLEAGGQYEQYF	TGTGCCAGCAGTTACATCCCCCTGGAAGCGGGAGGCCAGTACGAGCAGTACTTC
-	TRBV12-3/TRBV12-4	few	TRBJ2-1	CASAFRVHEQFF	TGTGCCAGCGCCTTTAGGGTCCATGAGCAGTTCTTC
-	TRBV6-5	-	TRBJ2-7	CASSSYRDTRSSYEQYF	TGTGCCAGCAGTTCATATCGGGACACCAGAAGCTCCTACGAGCAGTACTTC
TRBD1	TRBV29-1	-	TRBJ2-7	CSVDLTGGEYEQYF	TGCAGCGTTGATTTGACAGGGGGGGAGTACGAGCAGTACTTC
-	TRBV2	-	TRBJ2-7	CASSEGLWGYEQYF	TGTGCCAGCAGTGAAGGTTTGTGGGGTTACGAGCAGTACTTC
-	TRBV11-2	many	TRBJ2-1	CASSYPGLQQFF	TGTGCCAGCAGCTACCCGGGGCTCCAGCAGTTCTTC
TRBD2	TRBV27	-	TRBJ2-1	CASSPLISGSYNEQFF	TGTGCCAGCAGTCCTTTGATTAGCGGGTCCTACAATGAGCAGTTCTTC
-	TRBV15	-	TRBJ2-7	CATSRGGGTYEQYF	TGTGCCACCAGCAGGGGTGGGGGTACCTACGAGCAGTACTTC
TRBD1	TRBV5-1	-	TRBJ2-5	CASSLGQPQETQYF	TGCGCCAGCAGCCTGGGACAGCCACAAGAGACCCAGTACTTC
-	TRBV6-6	-	TRBJ2-1	CASTREPHNEQFF	TGTGCCAGCACCCGGGAGCCCCACAATGAGCAGTTCTTC
TRBD2	TRBV4-3	few	TRBJ2-5	CASSRTSGTQETQYF	TGCGCCAGCAGCCGGACTAGCGGAACCCAAGAGACCCAGTACTTC
-	TRBV5-6	few	TRBJ2-5	CASSLAARESRETQYF	TGTGCCAGCAGCTTGGCCGCACGGGAGTCCCGTGAGACCCAGTACTTC
TRBD2	TRBV6-2/TRBV6-3	few	TRBJ2-5	CASNRASGGLETQYF	TGTGCCAGCAATCGGGCTAGCGGGGGGTTGGAGACCCAGTACTTC
-	TRBV20-1	few	TRBJ2-2	CSARVGSGGKSGELFF	TGCAGTGCTAGAGTGGGATCCGGGGGCAAGTCCGGGGAGCTGTTTTTT
-	TRBV29-1	many	TRBJ2-5	CSVTGLPETQYF	TGCAGCGTAACCGGACTCCCAGAGACCCAGTACTTC
-	TRBV9	few	TRBJ2-5	CASSTTGRQETQYF	TGTGCCAGCAGCACTACAGGCCGCCAAGAGACCCAGTACTTC
-	TRBV4-3	many	TRBJ2-3	CASSQVQGRQSTDTQYF	TGCGCCAGCAGCCAAGTACAGGGAAGGCAGAGCACAGATACGCAGTATTTT
-	TRBV29-1	few	TRBJ2-7	CSVVLRSILSEQYF	TGCAGCGTTGTCCTAAGGAGTATCCTATCCGAGCAGTACTTC